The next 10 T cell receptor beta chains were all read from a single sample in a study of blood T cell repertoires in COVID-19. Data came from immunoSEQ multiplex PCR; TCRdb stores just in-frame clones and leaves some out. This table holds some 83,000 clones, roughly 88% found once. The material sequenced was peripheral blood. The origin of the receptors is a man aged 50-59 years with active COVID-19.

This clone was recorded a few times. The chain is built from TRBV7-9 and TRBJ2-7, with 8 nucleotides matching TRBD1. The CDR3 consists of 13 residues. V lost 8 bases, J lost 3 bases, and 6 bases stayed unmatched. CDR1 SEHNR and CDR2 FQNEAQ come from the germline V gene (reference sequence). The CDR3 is CASAGQEYYEQYF. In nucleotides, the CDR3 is TGTGCCAGCGCGGGACAGGAATACTACGAGCAGTACTTC. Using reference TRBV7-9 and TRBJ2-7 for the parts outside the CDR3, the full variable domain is DTGVSQNPRHKITKRGQNVTFRCDPISEHNRLYWYRQTLGQGPEFLTYFQNEAQLEKSRLLSDRFSAERPKGSFSTLEIQRTEQGDSAMYLCASAGQEYYEQYFGPGTRLTVT.

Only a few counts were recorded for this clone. For the CDR3, the DNA is TGTGCCAGCAGGACTGCACTGACTTCTAACTATGGCTACACCTTC. It specifies CASRTALTSNYGYTF. V usage is TRBV6-5 and J usage is TRBJ1-2, with D unresolved. The V end lost 6 bases, the J end lost 0 bases, and 14 bases lay between the germline ends. The germline CDR1 and CDR2 sequences are MNHEY and SVGAGI. The CDR3 spans 15 residues.

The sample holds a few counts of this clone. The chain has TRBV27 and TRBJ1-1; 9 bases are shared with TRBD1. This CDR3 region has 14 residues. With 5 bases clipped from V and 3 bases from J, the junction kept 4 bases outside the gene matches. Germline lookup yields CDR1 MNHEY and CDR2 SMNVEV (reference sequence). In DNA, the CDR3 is TGTGCCAGCAGTCCCGGGACAGGGTACACTGAAGCTTTCTTT. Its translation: CASSPGTGYTEAFF.

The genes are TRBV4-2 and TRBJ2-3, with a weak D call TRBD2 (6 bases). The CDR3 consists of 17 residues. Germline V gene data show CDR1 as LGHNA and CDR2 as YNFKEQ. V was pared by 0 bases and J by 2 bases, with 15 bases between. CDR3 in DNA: TGTGCCAGCAGCCAAGACGGGGGAGCGGGTAACACAGATACGCAGTATTTT. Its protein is CASSQDGGAGNTDTQYF.

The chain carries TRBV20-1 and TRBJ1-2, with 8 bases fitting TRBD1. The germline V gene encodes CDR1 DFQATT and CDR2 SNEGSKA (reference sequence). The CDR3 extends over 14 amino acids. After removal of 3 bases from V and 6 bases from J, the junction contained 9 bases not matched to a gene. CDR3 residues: CSASPQRTGNGYTF. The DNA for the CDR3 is TGCAGTGCTAGTCCCCAACGGACAGGGAATGGCTACACCTTC.

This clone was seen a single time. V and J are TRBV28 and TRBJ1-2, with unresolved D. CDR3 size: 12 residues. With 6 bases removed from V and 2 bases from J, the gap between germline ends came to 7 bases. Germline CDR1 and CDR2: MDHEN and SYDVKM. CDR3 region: CASSSENYGYTF. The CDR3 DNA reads TGTGCCAGCAGCTCAGAAAACTATGGCTACACCTTC.

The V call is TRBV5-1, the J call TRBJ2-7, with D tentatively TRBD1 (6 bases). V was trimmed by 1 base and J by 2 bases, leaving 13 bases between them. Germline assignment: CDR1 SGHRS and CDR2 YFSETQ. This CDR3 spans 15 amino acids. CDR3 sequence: CASSLNTGSPYEQYF. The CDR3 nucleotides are TGCGCCAGCAGCTTGAATACAGGGAGTCCCTACGAGCAGTACTTC.

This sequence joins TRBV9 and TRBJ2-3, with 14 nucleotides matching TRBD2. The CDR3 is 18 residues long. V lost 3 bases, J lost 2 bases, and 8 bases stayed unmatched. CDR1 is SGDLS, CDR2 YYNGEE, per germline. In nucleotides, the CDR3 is TGTGCCAGCAGCGGCAAACGGACTAGCGGGGGGTTCACAGATACGCAGTATTTT. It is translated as CASSGKRTSGGFTDTQYF.

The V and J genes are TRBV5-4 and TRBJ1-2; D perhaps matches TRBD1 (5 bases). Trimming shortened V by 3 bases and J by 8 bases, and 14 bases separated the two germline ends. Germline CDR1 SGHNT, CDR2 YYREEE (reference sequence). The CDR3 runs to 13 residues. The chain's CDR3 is CASSSRGIRGYTF. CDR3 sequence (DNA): TGTGCCAGCAGCTCACGGGGGATAAGGGGCTACACCTTC. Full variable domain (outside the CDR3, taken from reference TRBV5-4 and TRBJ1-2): ETGVTQSPTHLIKTRGQQVTLRCSSQSGHNTVSWYQQALGQGPQFIFQYYREEENGRGNFPPRFSGLQFPNYSSELNVNALELDDSALYLCASSSRGIRGYTFGSGTRLTVV.

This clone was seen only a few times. CDR3 coding DNA: TGCGCCAGCAGCCAAGATTCGGTGCAAAGGGGAAAACCCCTCCACTTT. Its translation: CASSQDSVQRGKPLHF. The chain uses TRBV4-1 and TRBJ1-6; D might be TRBD1 (5 bases). This CDR3 is 16 amino acids long. Germline loops: CDR1 MGHRA, CDR2 YSYEKL. Trimming stripped 0 bases from V and 12 bases from J, with 18 bases between.